Listed below are T cell receptor beta chains from one sample, sequenced in a study of cytomegalovirus exposure and HLA in healthy donors. TCRdb's table, derived via immunoSEQ multiplex PCR, lists solely in-frame clones and lacks some. The sample consists of 150,000 to 180,000 clones, approximately 72% of them appearing once. Sequenced input: PBMCs. These receptors originate from a man in his late teens or twenties in good health and CMV-seronegative. Each CDR3 is given with its conserved first and last residue. Each record gives: CDR3 length, V gene, clone size, J gene, D gene, CDR3 DNA, CDR3 protein. The D gene is left open where the match is weak. The size of a clone is reported for some rows only, either as once, few or many, or as a class for expanded clones.

length: 15
V: TRBV7-8
size: few
J: TRBJ1-1
D: -
DNA: TGTGCCAGCAGCTTAGAACAGGCCTTGAACACTGAAGCTTTCTTT
CDR3: CASSLEQALNTEAFF

length: 14
V: TRBV13
size: -
J: TRBJ2-1
D: -
DNA: TGTGCCAGCAGCTTCGGGACTCAATACAATGAGCAGTTCTTC
CDR3: CASSFGTQYNEQFF

length: 13
V: TRBV19
size: -
J: TRBJ2-7
D: -
DNA: TGTGCCAGTAGTATTGGCGGATACTACGAGCAGTACTTC
CDR3: CASSIGGYYEQYF

length: 15
V: TRBV7-9
size: -
J: TRBJ2-1
D: TRBD2
DNA: TGTTCCAGCAGCCCCTTAGCGGGCCGCCTCCTTGAGCAGTTCTTC
CDR3: CSSSPLAGRLLEQFF

length: 12
V: TRBV9
size: -
J: TRBJ2-5
D: -
DNA: TGTGCCAGCAGCGCATCACAAGAGACCCAGTACTTC
CDR3: CASSASQETQYF

length: 17
V: TRBV4-1
size: -
J: TRBJ1-3
D: -
DNA: TGCGCCAGCAGCCAAGTGGACATGGGATTCGGGGGAAACACCATATATTTT
CDR3: CASSQVDMGFGGNTIYF

length: 16
V: TRBV29-1
size: -
J: TRBJ2-1
D: TRBD2
DNA: TGCAGCCACGGGGGGACTAGCGGGGTCTCCTACAATGAGCAGTTCTTC
CDR3: CSHGGTSGVSYNEQFF

length: 12
V: TRBV5-6
size: -
J: TRBJ1-2
D: TRBD1
DNA: TGTGCCAGCAGCTTGGAGGACAGGCTCTACACCTTC
CDR3: CASSLEDRLYTF

length: 13
V: TRBV2
size: few
J: TRBJ2-7
D: TRBD2
DNA: TGTGCCAGCAGTTACCTACTAGCGGGAGAGCAGTACTTC
CDR3: CASSYLLAGEQYF

length: 15
V: TRBV2
size: few
J: TRBJ2-5
D: TRBD2
DNA: TGTGCCAGCAGTCGGGGACTAGCGGGAGAGGAGACCCAGTACTTC
CDR3: CASSRGLAGEETQYF

length: 15
V: TRBV4-3
size: few
J: TRBJ2-3
D: TRBD2
DNA: TGCGCCAGCAGCCAAGGACTAGCTAGCACAGATACGCAGTATTTT
CDR3: CASSQGLASTDTQYF